The 15 T cell receptor beta chains given below trace back to one sample, sequenced in a study of human T cells and chemical hapten exposure (dated by TCRdb to the early 2020s). Per the publication, the time point label means: patch test 1, 2 weeks after DPC sensitization. This specimen's treatment or condition label, per the study, means: therapeutic diphenylcyclopropenone sensitization with weekly scalp DPC. The protocol used for the library was RACE. The run used a NextSeq 500. In TCRdb, the public reads were trimmed at Q25 with fastp and aligned with MiXCR, with productive beta chains retained. All rows with the same CDR3 protein become a single entry with the most common DNA and genes. The sample has over 95,000 distinct CDR3 sequences on record, roughly 12% of them singletons. The top ten hold 2.1% of the sample. The source was whole blood, collected in connection with sensitization to the hapten diphenylcyclopropenone (DPC). All receptors derive from a woman aged 35 to 49 with alopecia areata. Some clones in this sample may be carry-over from other donors' samples.

This clonotype was seen at least ten times. The rearrangement uses TRBV7-2 and TRBJ1-5; D is uncertain. Trimming took off 1 base at V and 4 bases at J, with 11 bases between the two ends. This CDR3 spans 15 amino acids. The germline gives CDR1 SGHTA, CDR2 FQGNSA. The CDR3 sequence is CASSLVAGINQPQHF. CDR3 nucleotide sequence: TGTGCCAGCAGCTTAGTTGCAGGTATAAATCAGCCCCAGCATTTT.

The chain employs TRBV10-3 and TRBJ2-5; D tentatively reads TRBD1 or TRBD2 (5 bases each). The CDR3 totals 13 residues. Germline V gives CDR1 ENHRY, CDR2 SYGVKD. Trimming cost V 7 bases and J 3 bases, with 12 bases left between them. In DNA form, the CDR3 reads TGTGCCATCAAGGGGAGTACCGAAGAGACCCAGTACTTC. Its protein product is CAIKGSTEETQYF.

The table lists this clonotype with a few counts. This sequence joins TRBV29-1 and TRBJ2-1, with 11 bases matching TRBD2. The germline V gene encodes CDR1 SQVTM and CDR2 ANQGSEA. This CDR3 is 16 amino acids long. Trimming removed 4 bases from V and 0 bases from J; junction bases left unmatched: 5. As DNA, the CDR3 is TGCAGCGTTGGACTAGCGGGGATAATCTCCTACAATGAGCAGTTCTTC. It codes for CSVGLAGIISYNEQFF.

For this clonotype: A read error may account for a junction end that differs from germline. The CDR3 nucleotides read TGTGCCAGCACTGAACAGGGCAGCACCGGGGAGCTGTTTTTT. It codes for CASTEQGSTGELFF. The chain couples TRBV2 to TRBJ2-2; D is possibly TRBD1 (6 bases). CDR1 is SNHLY, CDR2 FYNNEI, per germline. The length of the CDR3 is 14 residues.

This clonotype was counted ten times or more. The CDR3 region is CASSFSGFRDTEAFF. The CDR3 bases are TGTGCCAGCAGTTTTTCAGGGTTTAGGGACACTGAAGCTTTCTTT. The J gene is TRBJ1-1, the V gene TRBV28; a weak D match, TRBD1 (5 bases). This CDR3 region has 15 residues. Trimming stripped 3 bases from V and 3 bases from J, with 14 bases between. Germline CDR1 and CDR2: MDHEN and SYDVKM.

In this sample, this clonotype turned up many times. This chain links TRBV6-2 or TRBV6-3 with TRBJ2-4; 7 bases map to TRBD2. Germline assignment: CDR1 MNHEY and CDR2 SVGEGT. V dropped 1 base and J dropped 5; count of bases not matched to a gene: 11. The CDR3 length is 17 residues. The CDR3 region has the DNA TGTGCCAGCAGTTACTTGTCGACTAGCAGTTGGGAAAACATTCAGTACTTC. This gives the protein CASSYLSTSSWENIQYF.

In its sample, this clonotype was seen a few times. The chain joins TRBV11-2 to TRBJ2-2, with D perhaps TRBD2 (5 bases). Trimming left V 5 bases short and J 0 bases short, with 13 bases between. Germline values: CDR1 SGHAT, CDR2 FQNNGV. The CDR3 loop spans 16 amino acids. This chain's CDR3 is CASSVMSGTNTGELFF. CDR3 DNA: TGTGCCAGCAGCGTAATGTCCGGGACGAACACCGGGGAGCTGTTTTTT.

This clonotype was observed a handful of times. The chain combines TRBV6-5 with TRBJ2-5; TRBD2 is a possible D gene (5 bases). From germline, CDR1 is MNHEY and CDR2 SVGAGI. CDR3 length: 14 residues. Trimming left V 2 bases short and J 4 bases short, with 11 bases between. In nucleotides, the CDR3 is TGTGCCAGCAGTTACCTCCCGGCGGGAGAGACCCAGTACTTC. This translates into CASSYLPAGETQYF.

This clonotype showed up just a few times. V usage is TRBV14 and J usage is TRBJ2-6, with a possible D match to TRBD2 (5 bases). The CDR3 is made up of 17 amino acids. Germline V lookup: CDR1 SGHDN, CDR2 FVKESK. V was shortened by 0 bases and J by 2 bases, with 11 bases between the two germline ends. CDR3 protein: CASSQEVVGTGANVLTF. For the CDR3, the DNA is TGTGCCAGCAGCCAAGAGGTGGTCGGGACTGGGGCCAACGTCCTGACTTTC.

There are a few counts of this clonotype. This sequence joins TRBV20-1 and TRBJ2-7, with 9 bases that match TRBD2. Germline assignment: CDR1 DFQATT and CDR2 SNEGSKA (reference sequence). CDR3 length equals 15 residues. V gave up 0 bases and J gave up 6 bases; unmatched junction bases: 9. The CDR3 sequence: CSARDWASGGSEQYF. The CDR3 DNA reads TGCAGTGCTAGAGATTGGGCCAGCGGGGGGTCCGAGCAGTACTTC.

The chain's CDR3 is CASGHFEQYF. The DNA of the CDR3 is TGTGCCTCAGGGCATTTCGAGCAGTACTTC. V gene TRBV6-2 or TRBV6-3 combines with J gene TRBJ2-7, with a tentative D call TRBD1 (5 bases). This CDR3 region has 10 residues. Germline CDR1 and CDR2: MNHEY and SVGEGT. V dropped 11 bases and J dropped 6 bases, with 11 bases sitting between them.

This clonotype was observed many times. The rearrangement joins TRBV6-6 to TRBJ2-7; D may be TRBD2 (5 bases). Germline lookup yields CDR1 MNHNY and CDR2 SVGAGI (reference sequence). The CDR3 runs 15 residues. V lost 1 base and J 0 bases, leaving 10 bases between the germline ends. As DNA, the CDR3 is TGTGCCAGCAGTTACTTGAGAGGGAGCTCCTACGAGCAGTACTTC. Translation: CASSYLRGSSYEQYF.

This clonotype has a handful of counts. V usage is TRBV29-1 and J usage is TRBJ1-1; D perhaps matches TRBD1 (5 bases). Per germline, CDR1 SQVTM and CDR2 ANQGSEA. CDR3 size: 12 residues. V lost 8 bases, J lost 0 bases, and 10 bases lay in between. CDR3 loop: CSSGRLNTEAFF. In nucleotides, the CDR3 is TGCAGCTCGGGACGCCTGAACACTGAAGCTTTCTTT.

This clonotype was counted only a few times. This chain connects TRBV27 to TRBJ2-3; TRBD2 matches at 9 bases. The J segment lost 4 bases and the V segment lost 2 bases, leaving 4 bases of the junction unmatched. The germline V gene has CDR1 MNHEY and CDR2 SMNVEV (reference sequence). This CDR3 spans 15 amino acids. The CDR3 protein is CASSLAGGPADTQYF. DNA for the CDR3: TGTGCCAGCAGTTTAGCGGGAGGGCCGGCAGATACGCAGTATTTT.

This clonotype was observed a handful of times. This chain links TRBV4-3 with TRBJ2-1; D is undetermined. The CDR3 spans 14 residues. V lost 5 bases, J lost 0 bases, and 8 bases lay in between. In germline, CDR1 is LGHNA, CDR2 YSLEER. CDR3 sequence: CASSVGNSYNEQFF. CDR3 nucleotides: TGCGCCAGCAGCGTGGGAAACTCCTACAATGAGCAGTTCTTC.